One and the same sample provided the 29 T cell receptor beta chains below, sequenced in a study of blood T cell repertoires in COVID-19 (dated by TCRdb to the early 2020s). The method was the immunoSEQ multiplex PCR assay. Imported from immuneACCESS, the table was reduced by TCRdb to in-frame sequences with V and J called. These copies leave out some clones; in studies compared against another copy, an unresolved V gene accounts for under half, and the cause of the remainder is not known. The sample data list approximately 140,000 clones, and around 89% of these were observed just once. The leading ten clones occupy more than 2.5% of the sample. The sequencing sample was made of peripheral blood. The receptors shown here come from a human donor with COVID-19, enrolled during active disease. The donor label of this sample is uncertain.

The gene calls are TRBV5-4 and TRBJ1-1; TRBD1 agrees at 10 bases. The germline gives CDR1 SGHNT, CDR2 YYREEE (reference sequence). CDR3 size: 16 residues. V trimming: 2 bases; J trimming: 1 base; junction bases outside the gene matches: 5. As DNA, the CDR3 is TGTGCCAGCAGCTTATGGACAGGGGGAGCGAACACTGAAGCTTTCTTT. As protein: CASSLWTGGANTEAFF.

V and J are TRBV7-2 and TRBJ2-7; TRBD2 matches at 12 bases. From germline, CDR1 is SGHTA and CDR2 FQGNSA. CDR3 size: 18 residues. V lost 2 bases to trimming and J lost 1 base; unmatched junction nucleotides: 9. The CDR3 nucleotides are TGTGCCAGCAGCTTAAGACTAGCGGGGGAGATGGCGTCCTACGAGCAGTACTTC. It encodes CASSLRLAGEMASYEQYF.

This clone has a handful of counts. The genes are TRBV27 and TRBJ1-5, with D unclear. Trimming stripped 3 bases from V and 5 bases from J, with 8 bases between. The CDR3 runs to 13 residues. CDR1 is MNHEY, CDR2 SMNVEV, per germline (reference sequence). The CDR3 is CASSFTVDQPQHF. The CDR3 DNA reads as TGTGCCAGCAGTTTTACGGTAGATCAGCCCCAGCATTTT.

In its sample, this clone was seen a few times. This sequence joins TRBV6-1 and TRBJ1-3; 8 nucleotides align to TRBD1. The CDR3 extends over 21 amino acids. The V gene end was trimmed by 2 bases and the J gene end by 0 bases; junction bases not matched to a gene: 18. Germline CDR1 MNHNS, CDR2 SASEGT. CDR3 coding DNA: TGTGCCAGCAGTGAACTCCCTGGGGGGACAGGTTTTACTTACTCTGGAAACACCATATATTTT. Protein: CASSELPGGTGFTYSGNTIYF.

This chain uses TRBV6-1 with TRBJ1-1, with unresolved D. The CDR3 sequence is 16 residues long. The germline V and J ends were trimmed by 1 base and 4 bases, with 16 bases remaining between them. CDR1 is MNHNS, CDR2 SASEGT, per germline. The CDR3 reads CASSEGGGLRTTEAFF. CDR3 DNA sequence: TGTGCCAGCAGTGAAGGCGGCGGGTTGAGAACCACTGAAGCTTTCTTT.

This chain connects TRBV5-6 to TRBJ2-1; D is unclear. Trimming cost V 0 bases and J 8 bases, with 15 bases left between them. This CDR3 region has 15 residues. Germline loops: CDR1 SGHDT, CDR2 YYEEEE. CDR3: CASSLGGPPTHEQFF. DNA for the CDR3: TGTGCCAGCAGCTTGGGTGGGCCTCCGACACATGAGCAGTTCTTC.

V is TRBV3-1 (or the pseudogene TRBV3-2) and J is TRBJ1-3; 7 positions agree with TRBD1. Trimming cost V 5 bases and J 0 bases; bases outside gene matches: 7. Germline lookup yields CDR1 LGHDT and CDR2 YNNKEL (reference sequence). The CDR3 is made up of 16 amino acids. CDR3 residues: CASSFRQGSSGNTIYF. As DNA, the CDR3 is TGTGCCAGCAGCTTCCGACAGGGAAGCTCTGGAAACACCATATATTTT.

The chain joins TRBV11-2 to TRBJ2-5, with no clear D. Germline CDR1 and CDR2: SGHAT and FQNNGV. CDR3 length: 12 amino acids. V was trimmed by 4 bases and J by 2 bases, leaving 5 bases between them. The CDR3 nucleotides read TGTGCCAGCAGCTCCAATCAAGAGACCCAGTACTTC. As protein: CASSSNQETQYF.

This clone was detected only a few times. V is TRBV5-4 and J is TRBJ2-7; TRBD2 aligns across 9 bases. Trimming at V came to 5 bases and at J to 4 bases, leaving 13 bases not matched to a gene. CDR3 length: 16 amino acids. The V gene's germline CDR1 is SGHNT and CDR2 YYREEE (reference sequence). The CDR3 nucleotides are TGTGCCAGCAGTCCCGGCGGGAGGGCCGTTCCATACGAGCAGTACTTC. It codes for CASSPGGRAVPYEQYF.

The CDR3 DNA reads as TGTGCCAGCAGCTTAGACAGGAAAGCCCAAGAGACCCAGTACTTC. It is translated as CASSLDRKAQETQYF. V is TRBV7-9 and J is TRBJ2-5; D is perhaps TRBD1 (5 bases). This CDR3 comprises 15 residues. V lost 1 base to trimming and J lost 1 base, with 10 bases between them. The germline gives CDR1 SEHNR, CDR2 FQNEAQ (reference sequence). Full variable domain (missing parts from reference TRBV7-9 and TRBJ2-5): DTGVSQNPRHKITKRGQNVTFRCDPISEHNRLYWYRQTLGQGPEFLTYFQNEAQLEKSRLLSDRFSAERPKGSFSTLEIQRTEQGDSAMYLCASSLDRKAQETQYFGPGTRLLVL.

The J gene is TRBJ2-7, the V gene TRBV10-3; 7 bases align to TRBD1. Per the germline V gene, CDR1 is ENHRY and CDR2 is SYGVKD. The CDR3 has 12 residues. V lost 10 bases, J lost 6 bases, and 9 bases stayed unmatched. This CDR3 reads CATRTTGSEQYF. For the CDR3, the DNA is TGTGCCACCCGGACGACAGGGAGCGAGCAGTACTTC.

The V gene is TRBV3-1 (or the pseudogene TRBV3-2), the J gene TRBJ1-5; D is undetermined. The CDR3 loop spans 14 amino acids. Germline CDR1 reads LGHDT; CDR2 reads YNNKEL (reference sequence). V was trimmed by 2 bases and J by 8 bases, leaving 13 bases between them. The chain's CDR3 is CASSQTGGSEPQHF. CDR3 sequence (DNA): TGTGCCAGCAGCCAAACCGGCGGGTCAGAGCCCCAGCATTTT.

The chain has TRBV6-4 and TRBJ2-7, with TRBD1 matching over 7 bases. The length of the CDR3 is 15 residues. The trim removed 2 bases at V and 1 base at J, leaving 5 bases unmatched. Germline V gene data show CDR1 as MRHNA and CDR2 as SNTAGT. CDR3 amino acids: CASSDPGTVSYEQYF. CDR3 coding DNA: TGTGCCAGCAGTGACCCCGGGACAGTTTCCTACGAGCAGTACTTC.

The chain is built from TRBV5-1 and TRBJ2-7, with 13 bases aligning to TRBD2. The germline CDR1 and CDR2 sequences are SGHRS and YFSETQ. The CDR3 is 17 amino acids. V shed 0 bases, J shed 4 bases, and the junction held 7 bases outside the gene matches. DNA for the CDR3: TGCGCCAGCAGCTTGGGACTAGCGGGAGGCTTCCCATACGAGCAGTACTTC. Translation gives CASSLGLAGGFPYEQYF.

This clone was recorded once. CDR3 DNA: TGTGCCAGCAAGGAGCAGTCGAGTAACTATGGCTACACCTTC. Protein product: CASKEQSSNYGYTF. The rearrangement joins TRBV2 to TRBJ1-2; D is unclear. This CDR3 region has 14 residues. Deletions cut 7 bases from V and 1 base from J, with 13 bases between. Germline V gene data show CDR1 as SNHLY and CDR2 as FYNNEI.

The rearrangement links TRBV27 to TRBJ2-7, with 13 bases aligning to TRBD2. Germline values: CDR1 MNHEY, CDR2 SMNVEV (reference sequence). The CDR3 loop spans 17 amino acids. V was clipped by 0 bases and J by 7 bases; unmatched bases: 9. The CDR3: CASSLSILAGGPGEQYF. Written as DNA, the CDR3 is TGTGCCAGCAGTTTATCGATACTAGCGGGAGGGCCGGGGGAGCAGTACTTC.

The chain is built from TRBV18 and TRBJ1-1; 9 nucleotides agree with TRBD1. This CDR3 is 19 amino acids long. Germline V CDR1 and CDR2: KGHSH, LQKENI. The V and J ends lost 3 bases and 0 bases, in that order; junction bases with no gene match: 14. This CDR3 reads CASSPPLGTGTEMNTEAFF. The CDR3 bases are TGTGCCAGCTCACCCCCCTTGGGGACAGGGACTGAAATGAACACTGAAGCTTTCTTT.

This chain uses TRBV7-9 with TRBJ1-6, with 7 bases fitting TRBD1. CDR3 size: 14 residues. Germline values: CDR1 SEHNR, CDR2 FQNEAQ (reference sequence). Unmatched junction bases numbered 4, after V lost 5 bases and J lost 6 bases. The DNA for the CDR3 is TGTGCCAGCAGCCAGGGACAGTTTAATTCACCCCTCCACTTT. It specifies CASSQGQFNSPLHF.

J is TRBJ1-5 and V is TRBV16; tentative D call: TRBD1 (5 bases). The CDR3 runs to 15 residues. V dropped 4 bases and J dropped 6 bases, with 16 bases sitting between them. Per germline, CDR1 KGHSY and CDR2 FQNENV. The CDR3: CASSPSDAGVQPQHF. As DNA, the CDR3 is TGTGCCAGCAGCCCATCGGATGCGGGGGTTCAGCCCCAGCATTTT.

This clone was counted a single time. The chain employs TRBV9 and TRBJ2-2, with D tentatively TRBD2 (6 bases). V lost 6 bases and J 5 bases, leaving 17 bases between the germline ends. Per germline, CDR1 SGDLS and CDR2 YYNGEE. The CDR3 contains 15 residues. The DNA of the CDR3 is TGTGCCAGCACCCCGGGTGGGGCGGGGACCGGGGAGCTGTTTTTT. It specifies CASTPGGAGTGELFF. The full variable domain, in which reference TRBV9 and TRBJ2-2 provide the parts outside the CDR3, is DSGVTQTPKHLITATGQRVTLRCSPRSGDLSVYWYQQSLDQGLQFLIQYYNGEERAKGNILERFSAQQFPDLHSELNLSSLELGDSALYFCASTPGGAGTGELFFGEGSRLTVL.

The chain has TRBV4-2 and TRBJ2-2; D is undetermined. Trimming left V 1 base short and J 3 bases short, with 6 bases between. The length of the CDR3 is 14 residues. CDR1 LGHNA and CDR2 YNFKEQ come from the germline V gene. The CDR3 sequence is CASSQGAHTGELFF. The DNA for the CDR3 is TGTGCCAGCAGCCAAGGAGCACACACCGGGGAGCTGTTTTTT.

The gene calls are TRBV19 and TRBJ1-6; 8 positions agree with TRBD1. CDR1 is LNHDA and CDR2 is SQIVND in the germline V gene (reference sequence). Losses at the gene ends were 5 bases for V and 6 bases for J; bases not matched to a gene: 6. The CDR3 spans 15 residues. DNA for the CDR3: TGTGCCAGTAGTCTCCAGGGGGCAAGTAATTCACCCCTCCACTTT. Its translation is CASSLQGASNSPLHF. The complete variable domain, with remaining parts taken from reference TRBV19 and TRBJ1-6, reads DGGITQSPKYLFRKEGQNVTLSCEQNLNHDAMYWYRQDPGQGLRLIYYSQIVNDFQKGDIAEGYSVSREKKESFPLTVTSAQKNPTAFYLCASSLQGASNSPLHFGNGTRLTVT.

The V call is TRBV5-5, the J call TRBJ1-5; 7 bases are a match to TRBD1. Germline CDR1 SGHKS, CDR2 YYEKEE (reference sequence). CDR3 length equals 15 residues. V lost 3 bases to trimming and J lost 1 base; unmatched junction nucleotides: 4. DNA of the CDR3: TGTGCCAGCAGCTCGACAGGGCCCAGCAATCAGCCCCAGCATTTT. It is translated as CASSSTGPSNQPQHF.

V gene TRBV4-2 combines with J gene TRBJ2-1; the D is unclear. V was cut by 4 bases and J by 13 bases, with 11 bases left in between. Germline CDR1 is LGHNA and CDR2 is YNFKEQ. This CDR3 is 11 amino acids long. The CDR3 protein is CASSRAGNQFF. The CDR3 region has the DNA TGTGCCAGCAGCCGGGCAGGCAATCAGTTCTTC.

This clone has only one observation. CDR3 sequence: CASSLGATNEKLFF. Here the CDR3 DNA reads TGTGCCAGCAGCCTTGGGGCCACTAATGAAAAACTGTTTTTT. The rearrangement uses TRBV9 and TRBJ1-4; D is perhaps TRBD1 (5 bases). Germline-derived CDR1 and CDR2 are SGDLS and YYNGEE. The CDR3 runs to 14 residues. The V gene lost 4 bases and the J gene lost 2 bases, with 9 bases spanning the gap.

This rearrangement joins TRBV29-1 to TRBJ2-7; 8 bases fit TRBD2. This CDR3 has 13 residues. V was clipped by 6 bases and J by 6 bases; unmatched bases: 10. The germline gives CDR1 SQVTM, CDR2 ANQGSEA. DNA for the CDR3: TGCAGCGTCCTCTTGGCGGGAGGAGGCGAGCAGTACTTC. Translation: CSVLLAGGGEQYF.

This clone has only one observation. The chain links TRBV6-5 to TRBJ2-3; possible D gene TRBD1, 6 bases. V was clipped by 4 bases and J by 5 bases, with 19 bases between them. CDR1 is MNHEY, CDR2 SVGAGI, per germline. CDR3 length equals 16 residues. The CDR3 loop is CASSSTLRGIGDTQYF. The CDR3 DNA reads TGTGCCAGCAGTTCGACCCTGAGGGGGATCGGAGATACGCAGTATTTT.

This clone was counted a single time. The genes are TRBV7-3 and TRBJ2-3; no firm D call. V gave up 5 bases and J gave up 3 bases, with 12 bases separating them. This CDR3 has 14 amino acids. Germline loops: CDR1 SGHTA, CDR2 FQGTGA. CDR3 coding DNA: TGTGCCAGCAGCAAAAACGCGGCTACAGATACGCAGTATTTT. It translates to CASSKNAATDTQYF. The full variable domain, completed using reference TRBV7-3 and TRBJ2-3, is GAGVSQTPSNKVTEKGKYVELRCDPISGHTALYWYRQSLGQGPEFLIYFQGTGAADDSGLPNDRFFAVRPEGSVSTLKIQRTERGDSAVYLCASSKNAATDTQYFGPGTRLTVL.

This sequence joins TRBV9 and TRBJ1-1; D remains ambiguous. The CDR3 loop spans 13 amino acids. The germline CDR1 and CDR2 sequences are SGDLS and YYNGEE. Trimming left V 0 bases short and J 5 bases short, with 8 bases between. The CDR3 nucleotides are TGTGCCAGCAGCGTAGCGGAGGGAACTGAAGCTTTCTTT. Its translation: CASSVAEGTEAFF.